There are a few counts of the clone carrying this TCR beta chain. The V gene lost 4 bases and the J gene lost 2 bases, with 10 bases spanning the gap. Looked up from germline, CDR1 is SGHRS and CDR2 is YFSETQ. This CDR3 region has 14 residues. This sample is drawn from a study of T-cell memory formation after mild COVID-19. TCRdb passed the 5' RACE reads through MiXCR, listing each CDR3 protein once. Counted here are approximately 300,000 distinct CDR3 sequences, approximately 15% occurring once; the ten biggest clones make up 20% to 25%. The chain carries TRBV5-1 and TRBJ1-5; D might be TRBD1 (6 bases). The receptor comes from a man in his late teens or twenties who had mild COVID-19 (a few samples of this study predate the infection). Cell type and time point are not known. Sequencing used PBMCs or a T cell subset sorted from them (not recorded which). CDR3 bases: TGCGCCAGCAGCCAGGGGTATGGCAATCAGCCCCAGCATTTT. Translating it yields CASSQGYGNQPQHF.